The clone carrying this T cell receptor beta chain was picked up a small number of times. The data derive from a study of blood T cells in healthy people across ages. For the second PCR, which ran for about 6 to 11 cycles, a sample-barcoded 5' primer and a J-beta primer mix were used. Each single sample gave us at least 2.5 million CDR3-containing paired-end reads. TCRdb ran MiXCR on the 5' RACE reads and lists one entry per CDR3 protein. The repertoire holds over a million distinct CDR3 sequences, 59% seen once, with about 6.7% in the top ten. Per germline, CDR1 ENHRY and CDR2 SYGVKD. The CDR3 contains 13 residues. The V end was cut by 9 bases, the J end by 1 base, with 11 bases between.

The sample comprised blood. The TCR comes from a man younger than 35 in good health. The rearrangement uses TRBV10-3 and TRBJ2-3, with a weak D call TRBD1 (6 bases). CDR3: CAIGGRGTDTQYF. CDR3 in DNA: TGTGCCATAGGGGGTCGCGGCACAGATACGCAGTATTTT.